In this sample, the clone carrying this T cell receptor beta chain turned up a few times. Antigen specificity is unknown. The data stem from a study of regulatory T cells in long-lasting Graves disease. Study-level findings and limits: Relative to newly diagnosed Graves' patients, persistent ones had lower TCR diversity. Patients with persistent disease showed a bias toward TRBV28, TRBJ1-2 and TRBJ2-5.

Time point given: newly diagnosed GD, antithyroid drugs for less than 3 months. Researchers made the TCR library from RNA that was extracted from PBMCs. The diagnosis of Graves' disease used American Thyroid Association guidelines. According to the study, TCR beta libraries were built with iRepertoire HTBI primers and CDR3-region Arm-PCR. Via MiXCR, TCRdb re-called the multiplex PCR reads, giving one row per CDR3 protein. This table holds fewer than 400,000 distinct CDR3 sequences, under 20% found once. The CDR3 contains 10 residues. Germline V gene lookup returns CDR1 SEHNR and CDR2 FQNEAQ (reference sequence). Trimming left V 8 bases short and J 3 bases short, with 5 bases between.

The sequence derives from a female donor with Graves disease. V gene TRBV7-9 combines with J gene TRBJ2-7, with D hard to call. The source material was peripheral blood mononuclear cells (PBMCs), sampled at new diagnosis, from a patient treated with antithyroid drugs. CDR3 sequence reads: CASGIYEQYF. The CDR3 region has the DNA TGTGCCAGCGGTATCTACGAGCAGTACTTC.